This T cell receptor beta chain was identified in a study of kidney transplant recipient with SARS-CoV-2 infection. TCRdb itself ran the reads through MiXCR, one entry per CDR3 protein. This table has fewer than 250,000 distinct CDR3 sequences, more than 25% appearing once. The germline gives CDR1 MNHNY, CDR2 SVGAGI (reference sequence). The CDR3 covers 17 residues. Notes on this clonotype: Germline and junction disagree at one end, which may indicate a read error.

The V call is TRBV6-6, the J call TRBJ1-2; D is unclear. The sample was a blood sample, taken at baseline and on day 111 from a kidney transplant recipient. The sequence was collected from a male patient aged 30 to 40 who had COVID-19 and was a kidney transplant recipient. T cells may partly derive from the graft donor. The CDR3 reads CAGSQQLGGRKTYGYTF. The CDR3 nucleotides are TGTGCCGGCAGTCAACAGCTAGGTGGGAGAAAGACCTATGGCTACACCTTC.